The 18 T cell receptor beta chains listed next were all sequenced from one sample in a study of T-cell reconstitution after alpha-beta-depleted transplantation in children. Preparation of the TCRbeta library involved a method that used unique molecular identifiers. One entry per CDR3 protein, called by TCRdb with MiXCR from the PCR reads. The sample records some 200,000 distinct CDR3 sequences, roughly 15% being singletons. Source: PBMCs from the stem cell graft donor, taken from the stem cell graft. The receptors stem from a human donor who donated a stem cell graft to a child with acute lymphoblastic leukemia.

The rearrangement joins TRBV5-1 to TRBJ2-2, with 7 nucleotides matching TRBD2. Losses at the gene ends were 4 bases for V and 1 base for J; bases not matched to a gene: 7. Germline-derived CDR1 and CDR2 are SGHRS and YFSETQ. CDR3 size: 16 residues. The CDR3 loop reads CASSPTSAWNTGELFF. CDR3 DNA: TGCGCCAGCAGCCCAACTAGCGCCTGGAACACCGGGGAGCTGTTTTTT.

The chain uses TRBV5-1 and TRBJ1-2; D is ambiguous. The germline CDR1 and CDR2 sequences are SGHRS and YFSETQ. Trimming took off 1 base at V and 1 base at J, with 8 bases between the two ends. There are 14 residues in the CDR3. The CDR3 loop is CASSLSLLNYGYTF. CDR3 DNA: TGCGCCAGCAGCTTGTCCCTCCTTAACTATGGCTACACCTTC.

This clonotype showed up many times. The chain couples TRBV19 to TRBJ1-2; no clear D. Trimming pared 1 base from V and 7 bases from J, leaving 16 bases between. Germline CDR1 reads LNHDA; CDR2 reads SQIVND (reference sequence). CDR3 length: 15 amino acids. CDR3 nucleotide sequence: TGTGCCAGTAGTATAGTGAGCAACTACTATGTTGGCTACACCTTC. Protein sequence: CASSIVSNYYVGYTF.

V and J are TRBV30 and TRBJ2-7; 7 bases agree with TRBD2. This CDR3 is 16 amino acids long. Germline V CDR1 and CDR2: GTSNPN, SVGIG (reference sequence). Trimming removed 5 bases from V and 0 bases from J; junction bases left unmatched: 13. The CDR3 loop reads CAWRRNLGEGSYEQYF. CDR3 DNA sequence: TGTGCCTGGCGTCGTAATTTAGGGGAGGGCTCCTACGAGCAGTACTTC.

The rearrangement joins TRBV11-3 to TRBJ1-5; D possibly corresponds to TRBD1 (5 bases). Trimming shortened V by 10 bases and J by 1 base, and 17 bases separated the two germline ends. Germline assignment: CDR1 SGHNT and CDR2 YENEEA. The CDR3 covers 15 residues. CDR3 sequence reads: CATAGGDFSNQPQHF. In DNA, the CDR3 is TGTGCCACCGCTGGGGGGGACTTCAGCAATCAGCCCCAGCATTTT.

This clonotype has a count of ten or more. This CDR3 reads CASGRGSQETQYF. The CDR3 DNA is TGTGCCAGCGGGAGGGGCAGCCAAGAGACCCAGTACTTC. The chain couples TRBV12-3 or TRBV12-4 to TRBJ2-5; TRBD2 agrees at 7 bases. The J segment lost 1 base and the V segment lost 8 bases, leaving 4 bases of the junction unmatched. This CDR3 is built from 13 residues.

This clonotype was seen many times. J is TRBJ2-7 and V is TRBV20-1; 12 bases are a match to TRBD1. Germline CDR1 and CDR2: DFQATT and SNEGSKA (reference sequence). The junction had 1 base not matched to a gene; V was cut back by 6 bases and J by 1 base. This CDR3 has 13 amino acids. The CDR3 DNA reads TGCAGTGCGGGACAGGGGGCTTCCTACGAGCAGTACTTC. It translates to CSAGQGASYEQYF.

This clonotype has ten or more counts. V is TRBV19 and J is TRBJ2-7; a possible D gene is TRBD2 (6 bases). Germline V lookup: CDR1 LNHDA, CDR2 SQIVND (reference sequence). CDR3 length: 16 residues. The ends were cut back, 1 base at V and 3 bases at J, with 16 bases in the middle. CDR3 nucleotides: TGTGCCAGTAGTATAGTAGAGCGGGCCGCGTTCTACGAGCAGTACTTC. Protein: CASSIVERAAFYEQYF. The whole variable domain, remainder taken from reference TRBV19 and TRBJ2-7, is DGGITQSPKYLFRKEGQNVTLSCEQNLNHDAMYWYRQDPGQGLRLIYYSQIVNDFQKGDIAEGYSVSREKKESFPLTVTSAQKNPTAFYLCASSIVERAAFYEQYFGPGTRLTVT.

This clonotype was seen a few times. This could be a read error, since a much larger clone is one nucleotide away. This sequence joins TRBV5-5 and TRBJ2-6; a possible D gene is TRBD2 (5 bases). This CDR3 comprises 17 residues. Germline lookup yields CDR1 SGHKS and CDR2 YYEKEE (reference sequence). Here the CDR3 reads CASSSEGMDSRANGLTF. In DNA form, the CDR3 reads TGTGCCAGCAGCTCCGAGGGTATGGACTCTCGGGCCAACGGCCTGACTTTC.

This clonotype was picked up many times. This sequence joins TRBV6-5 and TRBJ2-1, with 8 positions matching TRBD1. The CDR3 is made up of 12 amino acids. The V gene's germline CDR1 is MNHEY and CDR2 SVGAGI. V lost 7 bases, J lost 8 bases, and 4 bases stayed unmatched. The CDR3 here is CASTQGADEQFF. For the CDR3, the DNA is TGTGCCAGCACTCAGGGGGCGGATGAGCAGTTCTTC.

This clonotype was recorded many times. This rearrangement joins TRBV12-3 or TRBV12-4 to TRBJ2-2, with D unclear. This CDR3 is 14 amino acids long. With 2 bases removed from V and 4 bases from J, the gap between germline ends came to 8 bases. Here the CDR3 reads CASSLLVSTGELFF. For the CDR3, the DNA is TGTGCCAGCAGTTTACTAGTGAGCACCGGGGAGCTGTTTTTT.

This clonotype was seen at least ten times. The CDR3 reads CSVEGPTSGISEEQFF. DNA for the CDR3: TGCAGCGTTGAAGGCCCGACTAGCGGGATCTCGGAGGAGCAGTTCTTC. V and J are TRBV29-1 and TRBJ2-1, with 11 bases matching TRBD2. Germline V CDR1 and CDR2: SQVTM, ANQGSEA. With 1 base clipped from V and 10 bases from J, the junction kept 12 bases outside the gene matches. The CDR3 totals 16 residues.

The sample holds many counts of this clonotype. The genes are TRBV24-1 and TRBJ2-5; maybe TRBD1 (6 bases). Germline V CDR1 and CDR2: KGHDR, SFDVKD. There are 14 residues in the CDR3. V was clipped by 9 bases and J by 1 base, with 14 bases between them. The CDR3 reads CATEEGGTQETQYF. For the CDR3, the DNA is TGTGCCACCGAGGAAGGGGGAACCCAAGAGACCCAGTACTTC.

This rearrangement joins TRBV5-1 to TRBJ1-2; D gene unclear. V lost 0 bases and J lost 8, with 29 bases in between. The germline V gene has CDR1 SGHRS and CDR2 YFSETQ. The CDR3 has 19 residues. The CDR3 nucleotides are TGCGCCAGCAGCTTGGAGGCTATTAATCCGTCACGGGCCGGAGGAGGCTACACCTTC. Protein: CASSLEAINPSRAGGGYTF.

This sequence joins TRBV13 and TRBJ2-3, with TRBD2 as a possible D gene (7 bases). The CDR3 runs to 15 residues. The V end lost 8 bases, the J end lost 0 bases, and 15 bases lay between the germline ends. The V gene's germline CDR1 is PRHDT and CDR2 FYEKMQ (reference sequence). The CDR3, as DNA: TGTGCCAGCCGAGGGGGAGGGTCTAGCACAGATACGCAGTATTTT. It is translated as CASRGGGSSTDTQYF.

In this sample, this clonotype turned up many times. The chain's CDR3 is CASSLEPVTTSGANVLTF. The CDR3 region has the DNA TGCGCCAGCAGCTTGGAACCAGTTACTACCTCTGGGGCCAACGTCCTGACTTTC. The rearrangement links TRBV5-1 to TRBJ2-6; D is unresolved. Germline V gene lookup returns CDR1 SGHRS and CDR2 YFSETQ. Trimming left V 0 bases short and J 0 bases short, with 13 bases between. The CDR3 has 18 amino acids.

The V gene is TRBV7-2, the J gene TRBJ2-1, with 9 bases matching TRBD2. The length of the CDR3 is 17 residues. CDR1 is SGHTA and CDR2 is FQGNSA in the germline V gene. V lost 4 bases, J lost 5 bases, and 12 bases stayed unmatched. CDR3 protein: CASSSWPGERGDNEQFF. Written as DNA, the CDR3 is TGTGCCAGCAGCTCATGGCCAGGAGAGCGGGGGGACAATGAGCAGTTCTTC. Combining the CDR3 with reference TRBV7-2 and TRBJ2-1 gives the whole variable domain GAGVSQSPSNKVTEKGKDVELRCDPISGHTALYWYRQSLGQGLEFLIYFQGNSAPDKSGLPSDRFSAERTGGSVSTLTIQRTQQEDSAVYLCASSSWPGERGDNEQFFGPGTRLTVL.

The genes are TRBV2 and TRBJ2-5; 8 bases agree with TRBD2. This CDR3 spans 14 amino acids. Germline CDR1 and CDR2: SNHLY and FYNNEI. The trim removed 6 bases at V and 5 bases at J, leaving 8 bases unmatched. The CDR3 bases are TGTGCCAGCAGGGGGACTAGGGGTCTGGAGACCCAGTACTTC. Protein: CASRGTRGLETQYF.